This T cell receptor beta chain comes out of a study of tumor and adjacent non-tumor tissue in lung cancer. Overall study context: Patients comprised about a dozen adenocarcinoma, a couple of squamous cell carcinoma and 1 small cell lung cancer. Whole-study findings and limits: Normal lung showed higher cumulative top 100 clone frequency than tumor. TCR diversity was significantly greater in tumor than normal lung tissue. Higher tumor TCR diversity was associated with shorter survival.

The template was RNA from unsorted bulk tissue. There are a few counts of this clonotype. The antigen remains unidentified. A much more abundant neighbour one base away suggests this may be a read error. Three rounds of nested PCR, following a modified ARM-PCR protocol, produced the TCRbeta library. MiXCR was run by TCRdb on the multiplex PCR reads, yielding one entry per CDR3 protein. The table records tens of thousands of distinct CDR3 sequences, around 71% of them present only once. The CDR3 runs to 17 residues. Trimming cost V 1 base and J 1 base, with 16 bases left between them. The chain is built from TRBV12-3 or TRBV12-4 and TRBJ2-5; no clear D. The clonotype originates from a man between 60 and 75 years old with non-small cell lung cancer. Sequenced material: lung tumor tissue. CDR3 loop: CASSLGAISFAQETQYF. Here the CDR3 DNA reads TGTGCCAGCAGTTTAGGGGCTATCAGCTTTGCCCAAGAGACCCAGTACTTC.